These 32 T cell receptor beta chains were sequenced from one sample in a study of blood T cell repertoires in COVID-19. Assay: immunoSEQ multiplex PCR; the TCRdb copy retains only in-frame clones and omits some. The sample gives a few hundred thousand clones, 82% of which show up once; about 3.4% is in the top ten. The sample consisted of peripheral blood. The receptors were sampled from a woman aged 18-30 years with acute or convalescent COVID-19.

The chain links TRBV29-1 to TRBJ2-7, with 9 bases lining up with TRBD1. Germline V gene lookup returns CDR1 SQVTM and CDR2 ANQGSEA. Unmatched junction bases numbered 5, after V lost 4 bases and J lost 4 bases. This CDR3 has 13 residues. CDR3 residues: CSVVAGTGYEQYF. The CDR3 DNA reads TGCAGCGTTGTCGCCGGGACAGGGTACGAGCAGTACTTC.

The chain employs TRBV3-1 (or the pseudogene TRBV3-2) and TRBJ1-2; D ambiguous. The V gene lost 1 base and the J gene lost 8 bases, with 11 bases spanning the gap. The CDR3 contains 13 residues. Germline-derived CDR1 and CDR2 are LGHDT and YNNKEL (reference sequence). The CDR3 nucleotides are TGTGCCAGCAGCCAAGCAGGAGGGATCGGCTACACCTTC. Encoded protein: CASSQAGGIGYTF.

The CDR3 reads CASSHRQGAVGYTF. DNA of the CDR3: TGTGCCAGCAGTCACCGACAGGGGGCGGTTGGCTACACCTTC. V gene TRBV28 combines with J gene TRBJ1-2, with 10 nucleotides matching TRBD1. CDR1 and CDR2 from the germline V gene are MDHEN and SYDVKM. This CDR3 is 14 amino acids long. V lost 5 bases to trimming and J lost 7 bases; unmatched junction nucleotides: 7.

This chain uses TRBV7-8 with TRBJ2-1; 7 nucleotides align to TRBD2. With V trimmed by 2 bases and J by 1 base, 17 bases remained unmatched. This CDR3 has 20 amino acids. Germline V gene data show CDR1 as SGHVS and CDR2 as FQNEAQ. In DNA form, the CDR3 reads TGTGCCAGCAGCTTAATTAGGGCGGGAGTGGGCGAGGGGTCCTACAATGAGCAGTTCTTC. This codes for CASSLIRAGVGEGSYNEQFF.

V and J are TRBV5-1 and TRBJ2-7; the D gene is possibly TRBD2 (6 bases). The V end lost 3 bases, the J end lost 3 bases, and 16 bases lay between the germline ends. CDR1 is SGHRS and CDR2 is YFSETQ in the germline V gene. This CDR3 spans 15 amino acids. The CDR3 sequence is CASSSDYGGLYEQYF. CDR3 nucleotide sequence: TGCGCCAGCAGCTCTGACTACGGGGGTCTCTACGAGCAGTACTTC.

This clone was picked up a small number of times. V is TRBV29-1 and J is TRBJ2-1; a possible D gene is TRBD2 (6 bases). CDR3 length equals 13 residues. The V gene's germline CDR1 is SQVTM and CDR2 ANQGSEA. V lost 5 bases and J lost 3, with 11 bases in between. The CDR3 DNA reads as TGCAGCGTTTCAGCGGGCCTCTACAATGAGCAGTTCTTC. Translating gives CSVSAGLYNEQFF.

As regards this clone: This same CDR3 is encoded by further DNA sequences in the sample. V gene TRBV6-5 combines with J gene TRBJ2-7, with D possibly being TRBD1 (6 bases). Trimming removed 6 bases at V and 2 bases at J, with 11 bases between. Germline CDR1 is MNHEY and CDR2 is SVGAGI. The CDR3 runs 13 residues. The CDR3 DNA is TGTGCCAGCAGCCTTGGACAGCCCTACGAGCAGTACTTC. Residues: CASSLGQPYEQYF.

V gene TRBV5-1 combines with J gene TRBJ1-3; D is unclear. The V end was cut by 0 bases, the J end by 0 bases, with 7 bases between. CDR3 size: 15 residues. CDR1 is SGHRS and CDR2 is YFSETQ in the germline V gene. In nucleotides, the CDR3 is TGCGCCAGCAGCTTGGCCGGGGACTCTGGAAACACCATATATTTT. Translated: CASSLAGDSGNTIYF. Full variable domain (remainder filled in from reference TRBV5-1 and TRBJ1-3): KAGVTQTPRYLIKTRGQQVTLSCSPISGHRSVSWYQQTPGQGLQFLFEYFSETQRNKGNFPGRFSGRQFSNSRSEMNVSTLELGDSALYLCASSLAGDSGNTIYFGEGSWLTVV.

The chain links TRBV11-2 to TRBJ1-5; 10 positions match TRBD1. J gave up 3 bases and V 1 base, and 3 bases lay outside the gene matches. The CDR3 loop spans 16 amino acids. Germline V CDR1 and CDR2: SGHAT, FQNNGV. The CDR3 sequence: CASSLAGTGDNQPQHF. As DNA, the CDR3 is TGTGCCAGCAGCTTAGCCGGGACAGGGGACAATCAGCCCCAGCATTTT.

This clone showed up many times. The rearrangement links TRBV23-1 to TRBJ2-1; 13 nucleotides agree with TRBD2. TRBV23-1 carries the ORF label, with uncertain function. V lost 3 bases, J lost 8 bases, and 7 bases stayed unmatched. The CDR3 is 16 residues long. CDR3: CASSQFGLAGADEQFF. CDR3 coding DNA: TGCGCCAGCAGTCAGTTTGGACTAGCGGGGGCGGATGAGCAGTTCTTC.

The chain couples TRBV11-1 to TRBJ1-1; tentatively, D is TRBD1 (5 bases). Trimming took off 4 bases at V and 4 bases at J, with 10 bases between the two ends. CDR3 length: 13 residues. The germline gives CDR1 SGHAT, CDR2 FQDESV (reference sequence). The CDR3, as DNA: TGTGCCAGCAGCTACCGGGGGAGCACTGAAGCTTTCTTT. It encodes CASSYRGSTEAFF.

This rearrangement joins TRBV13 to TRBJ2-1; 10 positions match TRBD2. V was clipped by 4 bases and J by 4 bases; unmatched bases: 13. Germline V gives CDR1 PRHDT, CDR2 FYEKMQ (reference sequence). The CDR3 spans 18 residues. The CDR3 here is CASSSAAGGRGRYNEQFF. In DNA form, the CDR3 reads TGTGCCAGCAGCTCGGCAGCGGGAGGGCGTGGTAGGTACAATGAGCAGTTCTTC.

This chain uses TRBV23-1 with TRBJ2-2; D gene unclear. TRBV23-1 is known as an ORF, though its function is uncertain. The CDR3 contains 12 residues. V lost 6 bases and J lost 4, with 6 bases in between. This chain's CDR3 is CASRRVTGELFF. The DNA of the CDR3 is TGCGCCAGCAGACGGGTCACCGGGGAGCTGTTTTTT.

The rearrangement uses TRBV15 and TRBJ2-5; D may be TRBD2 (6 bases). This CDR3 is built from 15 residues. Per germline, CDR1 LNHNV and CDR2 YYDKDF (reference sequence). V was clipped by 1 base and J by 5 bases, with 14 bases between them. The CDR3 nucleotides are TGTGCCACCAGCAGAGGAGGTCGGGGGTGGGAGACCCAGTACTTC. Protein sequence: CATSRGGRGWETQYF.

The gene calls are TRBV6-5 and TRBJ2-3; no clear D. Germline-derived CDR1 and CDR2 are MNHEY and SVGAGI. The CDR3 is made up of 15 amino acids. V dropped 0 bases and J dropped 5 bases, with 12 bases sitting between them. CDR3 residues: CASSYSSRIGDTQYF. CDR3 sequence (DNA): TGTGCCAGCAGTTACTCGAGCAGGATCGGAGATACGCAGTATTTT.

This sequence joins TRBV29-1 and TRBJ2-7, with a tentative D call TRBD1 (6 bases). The CDR3 runs 15 residues. From germline, CDR1 is SQVTM and CDR2 ANQGSEA. V was clipped by 4 bases and J by 5 bases, with 21 bases between them. CDR3 residues: CSVGLVAGAGNEQYF. CDR3 sequence (DNA): TGCAGCGTTGGTTTAGTCGCAGGGGCGGGCAACGAGCAGTACTTC.

The chain is built from TRBV28 and TRBJ2-7, with D unclear. This CDR3 spans 14 amino acids. The germline CDR1 and CDR2 sequences are MDHEN and SYDVKM. Trimming cost V 7 bases and J 1 base, with 14 bases left between them. This CDR3 reads CASTPNPPSYEQYF. CDR3 nucleotide sequence: TGTGCCAGCACCCCTAACCCCCCGTCCTACGAGCAGTACTTC.

V is TRBV14 and J is TRBJ2-6; 10 bases map to TRBD2. Trimming at V came to 4 bases and at J to 0 bases, leaving 12 bases not matched to a gene. The CDR3 sequence is 20 residues long. The V gene's germline CDR1 is SGHDN and CDR2 FVKESK. The CDR3 region is CASSRRIIAGGYSGANVLTF. The CDR3 DNA follows: TGTGCCAGCAGCCGCAGGATTATAGCGGGAGGTTACTCTGGGGCCAACGTCCTGACTTTC.

This clone has a handful of counts. The chain uses TRBV6-4 and TRBJ2-7; D uncertain. CDR1 and CDR2 from the germline V gene are MRHNA and SNTAGT. V lost 2 bases to trimming and J lost 7 bases, with 6 bases between them. The CDR3 extends over 11 amino acids. The CDR3 coding sequence is TGTGCCAGCAGTGACACAGTAGAGCAGTACTTC. Protein: CASSDTVEQYF.

CDR3 DNA: TGTGCCATGTCTGCGGCGGGAGGCCTCGAGACCCAGTACTTC. The encoded protein is CAMSAAGGLETQYF. The chain joins TRBV10-3 to TRBJ2-5; 8 nucleotides line up with TRBD2. CDR1 is ENHRY, CDR2 SYGVKD, per germline. This CDR3 has 14 residues. J gave up 5 bases and V 9 bases, and 11 bases lay outside the gene matches.

This chain connects TRBV7-2 to TRBJ1-5; D might be TRBD1 (5 bases). There are 18 residues in the CDR3. The V and J ends lost 1 base and 1 base respectively, with 17 bases between them. CDR1 is SGHTA and CDR2 is FQGNSA in the germline V gene. CDR3 sequence reads: CASSLVDGTHISNQPQHF. In nucleotides, the CDR3 is TGTGCCAGCAGCTTAGTAGACGGGACTCATATCAGCAATCAGCCCCAGCATTTT. Filled out from reference TRBV7-2 and TRBJ1-5, the complete variable domain reads GAGVSQSPSNKVTEKGKDVELRCDPISGHTALYWYRQSLGQGLEFLIYFQGNSAPDKSGLPSDRFSAERTGGSVSTLTIQRTQQEDSAVYLCASSLVDGTHISNQPQHFGDGTRLSIL.

This sequence joins TRBV14 and TRBJ2-7; no firm D call. V lost 3 bases, J lost 2 bases, and 11 bases lay in between. Looked up from germline, CDR1 is SGHDN and CDR2 is FVKESK. This CDR3 has 14 amino acids. CDR3 protein: CASSHRVSPYEQYF. CDR3 nucleotide sequence: TGTGCCAGCAGCCATCGAGTCTCCCCCTACGAGCAGTACTTC.

The chain recombines TRBV3-1 (or the pseudogene TRBV3-2) with TRBJ1-2; D may be TRBD1 (5 bases). With 6 bases removed from V and 0 bases from J, the gap between germline ends came to 11 bases. This CDR3 is built from 14 residues. The germline gives CDR1 LGHDT, CDR2 YNNKEL (reference sequence). CDR3 nucleotide sequence: TGTGCCAGCAGACCGGACAAGACTAACTATGGCTACACCTTC. Its protein is CASRPDKTNYGYTF.

The chain uses TRBV5-1 and TRBJ2-7; D gene unclear. Germline CDR1 SGHRS, CDR2 YFSETQ. Trimming pared 0 bases from V and 5 bases from J, leaving 9 bases between. The CDR3 sequence is 13 residues long. CDR3 sequence (DNA): TGCGCCAGCAGCTTGGTAGGTAGCCACGAGCAGTACTTC. Amino acids: CASSLVGSHEQYF.

The chain couples TRBV27 to TRBJ2-7; 7 bases are shared with TRBD2. Losses at the gene ends were 6 bases for V and 0 bases for J; bases not matched to a gene: 8. The CDR3 consists of 15 residues. From germline, CDR1 is MNHEY and CDR2 SMNVEV (reference sequence). The CDR3 here is CASRPSGSSSYEQYF. CDR3 coding DNA: TGTGCCAGCAGACCTAGCGGATCTAGCTCCTACGAGCAGTACTTC.

This clone was counted once. The chain has TRBV19 and TRBJ2-2; weak D call: TRBD2 (6 bases). With 5 bases removed from V and 5 bases from J, the gap between germline ends came to 12 bases. The germline gives CDR1 LNHDA, CDR2 SQIVND (reference sequence). The CDR3 is 14 amino acids. DNA for the CDR3: TGTGCCAGTAGTCTCTGGGGGGATACCGGGGAGCTGTTTTTT. It specifies CASSLWGDTGELFF.

The rearrangement uses TRBV5-1 and TRBJ2-2; weak D call: TRBD2 (6 bases). CDR1 is SGHRS and CDR2 is YFSETQ in the germline V gene. With 3 bases removed from V and 2 bases from J, the gap between germline ends came to 14 bases. The CDR3 is 16 residues long. In DNA, the CDR3 is TGCGCCAGCAGCTCGATTGCTAGCGTAAACACCGGGGAGCTGTTTTTT. The encoded protein is CASSSIASVNTGELFF.

This clone was counted between two and nine times. The chain carries TRBV7-9 and TRBJ2-1; no firm D call. V was cut by 4 bases and J by 9 bases, with 7 bases left in between. Per the germline V gene, CDR1 is SEHNR and CDR2 is FQNEAQ (reference sequence). CDR3 length: 11 amino acids. The CDR3 region is CASSSLLEQFF. DNA of the CDR3: TGTGCCAGCAGCTCTCTACTTGAGCAGTTCTTC.

The J gene is TRBJ2-7, the V gene TRBV12-3 or TRBV12-4; D remains unclear. The germline V and J ends were trimmed by 6 bases and 0 bases, with 9 bases remaining between them. There are 13 residues in the CDR3. The CDR3 spells CASSSVSSYEQYF. In DNA form, the CDR3 reads TGTGCCAGCAGCTCCGTGAGCTCCTACGAGCAGTACTTC.

This clone was seen a few times. The chain couples TRBV5-4 to TRBJ2-2; no firm D call. The V and J ends lost 4 bases and 3 bases respectively, with 16 bases between them. Per the germline V gene, CDR1 is SGHNT and CDR2 is YYREEE (reference sequence). The CDR3 totals 16 residues. The CDR3 reads CASSRERPADTGELFF. CDR3 sequence (DNA): TGTGCCAGCAGCCGTGAGCGCCCCGCCGACACCGGGGAGCTGTTTTTT.

This chain uses TRBV7-2 with TRBJ2-4, with 7 bases that match TRBD1. CDR3 length: 16 residues. Germline lookup yields CDR1 SGHTA and CDR2 FQGNSA. V lost 5 bases to trimming and J lost 0 bases; unmatched junction nucleotides: 7. CDR3 DNA: TGTGCCAGCAGCCCCGAGGGGGCTCTAGCCAAAAACATTCAGTACTTC. Translating it yields CASSPEGALAKNIQYF.

This chain connects TRBV9 to TRBJ2-2; D is perhaps TRBD2 (6 bases). The CDR3 covers 17 residues. V was clipped by 3 bases and J by 2 bases, with 17 bases between them. Germline V gene data show CDR1 as SGDLS and CDR2 as YYNGEE. This chain's CDR3 is CASSAPREKSNTGELFF. In DNA, the CDR3 is TGTGCCAGCAGCGCCCCCCGGGAGAAATCTAACACCGGGGAGCTGTTTTTT.